Each of the 9 T cell receptor beta chains below was sequenced from the same sample in a study of shared clonotypes between healthy human individuals. The assay was immunoSEQ multiplex PCR, and TCRdb's table has in-frame clones only and misses some. The sample has approximately 2.1 million clones; 85% to 95% are singletons. Sequencing was done on a sample of naive CD4+ T cells from PBMCs. Regarding subset: CD45RA+ positively selected. The source is a man aged 18 to 29 in good health. Some clones in this sample may be carry-over from other donors' samples.

CDR3 residues: CASSLAGHRSYEQYF. The CDR3 DNA follows: TGTGCCAGCAGCTTAGCGGGACACCGTTCCTACGAGCAGTACTTC. The V call is TRBV7-2, the J call TRBJ2-7; TRBD1 might be the D (6 bases). The CDR3 sequence is 15 residues long. V lost 0 bases and J 1 base, leaving 10 bases between the germline ends. Germline loops: CDR1 SGHTA, CDR2 FQGNSA.

On this clone: A read error may account for a junction end that differs from germline. The chain links TRBV28 to TRBJ1-2, with D unclear. The length of the CDR3 is 12 residues. Per germline, CDR1 MDHEN and CDR2 SYDVKM. This CDR3 is CASSARVYGYIF. The CDR3 DNA reads TGTGCCAGCAGCGCACGCGTCTATGGCTACATCTTC.

In the case of this clone: The identical CDR3 is also encoded by other nucleotide sequences in the sample. V gene TRBV28 combines with J gene TRBJ1-5, with D perhaps matching TRBD1 (6 bases). This CDR3 has 14 residues. Trimming pared 5 bases from V and 7 bases from J, leaving 15 bases between. Germline-derived CDR1 and CDR2 are MDHEN and SYDVKM. CDR3 nucleotide sequence: TGTGCCAGCAGTCCCGGGGGGGGCGGACAGCCCCAGCATTTT. This translates into CASSPGGGGQPQHF.

The J gene is TRBJ2-7, the V gene TRBV19, with TRBD1 matching over 9 bases. Trimming removed 5 bases from V and 4 bases from J; junction bases left unmatched: 9. Germline V gene sequence: CDR1 LNHDA, CDR2 SQIVND (reference sequence). This CDR3 spans 15 amino acids. The CDR3 nucleotides are TGTGCCAGTAGTTACGACGGGACAGGGTCGTACGAGCAGTACTTC. Residues: CASSYDGTGSYEQYF.

The table lists this clone with a count of one. Other DNA sequences in the sample encode the same CDR3. CDR3 DNA sequence: TGTGCCAGCAGCTTAAGCGGGCAAGAGACCCAGTACTTC. It is translated as CASSLSGQETQYF. The chain links TRBV7-3 to TRBJ2-5, with TRBD2 as a possible D gene (5 bases). The germline V gene encodes CDR1 SGHTA and CDR2 FQGTGA. V shed 1 base and J shed 2 bases, with 5 bases lying between them. There are 13 residues in the CDR3. The whole variable domain, filled in from reference TRBV7-3 and TRBJ2-5, reads GAGVSQTPSNKVTEKGKYVELRCDPISGHTALYWYRQSLGQGPEFLIYFQGTGAADDSGLPNDRFFAVRPEGSVSTLKIQRTERGDSAVYLCASSLSGQETQYFGPGTRLLVL.

The chain joins TRBV4-3 to TRBJ1-3, with D possibly being TRBD1 (6 bases). Germline-derived CDR1 and CDR2 are LGHNA and YSLEER. Trimming took 0 bases from V and 6 from J, leaving 12 bases between them. The CDR3 sequence is 15 residues long. DNA of the CDR3: TGCGCCAGCAGCCAAGATTCTGGGGGGCAAAACACCATATATTTT. Protein: CASSQDSGGQNTIYF.

J is TRBJ2-1 and V is TRBV7-2; TRBD2 aligns across 8 bases. The CDR3 covers 16 residues. With 2 bases clipped from V and 12 bases from J, the junction kept 15 bases outside the gene matches. The germline V gene has CDR1 SGHTA and CDR2 FQGNSA. CDR3 coding DNA: TGTGCCAGCAGCTTAAATTCGCGAACTAGCGGCCCAGGGCAGTTCTTC. Translated, it gives CASSLNSRTSGPGQFF.

The chain uses TRBV2 and TRBJ2-2; 11 bases map to TRBD2. Germline V CDR1 and CDR2: SNHLY, FYNNEI. The junction had 17 bases not matched to a gene; V was cut back by 5 bases and J by 6 bases. CDR3 length: 19 residues. CDR3 residues: CASSKQGIYSGRAPGELFF. The CDR3, as DNA: TGTGCCAGCAGTAAACAAGGGATCTATAGCGGGAGGGCTCCCGGGGAGCTGTTTTTT.

A few counts support this clone. V and J are TRBV28 and TRBJ1-4; 7 bases line up with TRBD1. The junction had 6 bases not matched to a gene; V was cut back by 2 bases and J by 6 bases. This CDR3 contains 15 residues. Germline V CDR1 and CDR2: MDHEN, SYDVKM. The DNA of the CDR3 is TGTGCCAGCAGTTTAGGGACAGCTACGCATGAAAAACTGTTTTTT. Encoded protein: CASSLGTATHEKLFF.